The T cell receptor beta chain under discussion was sequenced for a study of Ad26.COV2.S vaccination and SARS-CoV-2 variants. Study outcomes and limitations: Assessments of TCR breadth and depth may have underestimated the total T cell responses. Once vaccination had occurred, spike-specific CD8+ and CD4+ T cell responses reportedly showed substantial breadth.

Regarding this clone: Antigen unknown.

Profiling relied on immunoSEQ multiplex PCR, and the TCRdb table lists in-frame clones only, not all of them. This sample has roughly 420,000 clones; approximately 90% occur once, and the top ten carry 3.6%. Treatment reported: about 20 received Ad26.COV2.S at low or high dose, single or two shots; 5 received placebo; per-sample allocation not given. The samples were gathered on day 63 after the first injection of vaccine or placebo. Donor was an adult aged 18-55 years in Boston. Germline lookup yields CDR1 SGHRS and CDR2 YFSETQ. Trimming pared 4 bases from V and 4 bases from J, leaving 11 bases between. This CDR3 comprises 13 residues.

The clonotype was recovered from a person between 18 and 59 years old who received the Ad26.COV2.S COVID-19 vaccine or a placebo. The sample was peripheral blood, taken in a trial of Ad26.COV2.S vaccine versus placebo. The chain couples TRBV5-1 to TRBJ1-1; D ambiguous. The DNA of the CDR3 is TGCGCCAGCAGCCCGGACCCGGGCACTGAAGCTTTCTTT. This codes for CASSPDPGTEAFF.